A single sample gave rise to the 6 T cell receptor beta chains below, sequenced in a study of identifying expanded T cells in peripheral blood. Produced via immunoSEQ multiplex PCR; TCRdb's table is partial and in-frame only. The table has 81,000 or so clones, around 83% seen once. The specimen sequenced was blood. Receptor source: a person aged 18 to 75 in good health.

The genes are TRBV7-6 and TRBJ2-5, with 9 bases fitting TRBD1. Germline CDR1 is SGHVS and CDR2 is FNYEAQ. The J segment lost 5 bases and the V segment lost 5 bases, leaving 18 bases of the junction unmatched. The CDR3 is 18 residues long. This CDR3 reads CASSGATGGDVRFETQYF. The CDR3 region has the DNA TGTGCCAGCAGCGGGGCGACAGGGGGAGACGTCAGGTTCGAGACCCAGTACTTC.

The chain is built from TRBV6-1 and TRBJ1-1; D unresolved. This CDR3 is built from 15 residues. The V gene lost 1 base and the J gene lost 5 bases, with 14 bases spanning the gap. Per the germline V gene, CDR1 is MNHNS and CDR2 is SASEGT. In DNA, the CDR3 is TGTGCCAGCAGTGAAGACTGGCCCTTGGGGACTGAAGCTTTCTTT. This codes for CASSEDWPLGTEAFF.

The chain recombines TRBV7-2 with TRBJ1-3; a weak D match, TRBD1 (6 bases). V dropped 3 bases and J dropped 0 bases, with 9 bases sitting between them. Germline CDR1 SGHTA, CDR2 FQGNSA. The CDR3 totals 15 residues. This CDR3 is CASSLDSFSGNTIYF. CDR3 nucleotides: TGTGCCAGCAGCTTGGACAGCTTCTCTGGAAACACCATATATTTT. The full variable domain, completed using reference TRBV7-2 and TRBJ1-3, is GAGVSQSPSNKVTEKGKDVELRCDPISGHTALYWYRQSLGQGLEFLIYFQGNSAPDKSGLPSDRFSAERTGGSVSTLTIQRTQQEDSAVYLCASSLDSFSGNTIYFGEGSWLTVV.

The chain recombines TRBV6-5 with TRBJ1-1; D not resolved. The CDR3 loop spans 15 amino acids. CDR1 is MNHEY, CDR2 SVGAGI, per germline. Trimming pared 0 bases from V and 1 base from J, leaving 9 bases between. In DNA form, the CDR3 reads TGTGCCAGCAGTTACTCGATTGCGGGGAACACTGAAGCTTTCTTT. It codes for CASSYSIAGNTEAFF.

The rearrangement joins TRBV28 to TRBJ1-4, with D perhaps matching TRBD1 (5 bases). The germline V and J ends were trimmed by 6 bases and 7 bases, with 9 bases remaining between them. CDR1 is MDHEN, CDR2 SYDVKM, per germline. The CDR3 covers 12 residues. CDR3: CASRTQGEKLFF. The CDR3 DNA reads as TGTGCCAGCAGGACTCAGGGTGAAAAACTGTTTTTT.

For the CDR3, the DNA is TGTGCCTGGACTACAGGGGGTTTTACCGGGGAGCTGTTTTTT. It is translated as CAWTTGGFTGELFF. V is TRBV30 and J is TRBJ2-2; 8 nucleotides line up with TRBD1. The length of the CDR3 is 14 residues. The V gene end was trimmed by 4 bases and the J gene end by 5 bases; junction bases not matched to a gene: 6. Germline V gene data show CDR1 as GTSNPN and CDR2 as SVGIG (reference sequence).